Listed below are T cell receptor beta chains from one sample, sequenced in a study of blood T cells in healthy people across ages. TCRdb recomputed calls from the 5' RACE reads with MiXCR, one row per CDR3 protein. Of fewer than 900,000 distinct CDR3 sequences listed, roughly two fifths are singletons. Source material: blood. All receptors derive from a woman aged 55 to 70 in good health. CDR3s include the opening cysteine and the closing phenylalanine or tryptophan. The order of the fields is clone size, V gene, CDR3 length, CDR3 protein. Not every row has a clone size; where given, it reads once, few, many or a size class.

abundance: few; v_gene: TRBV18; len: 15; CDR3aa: CASSPPGHSSYEQYF
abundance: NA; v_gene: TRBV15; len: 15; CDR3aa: CATSRGSGGADEQFF
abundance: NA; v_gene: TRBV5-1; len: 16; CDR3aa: CASSLAFSGGRDEQFF
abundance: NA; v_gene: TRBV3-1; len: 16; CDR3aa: CASSQEPQGLNTEAFF
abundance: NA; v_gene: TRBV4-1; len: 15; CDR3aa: CASRFGSGGKETRYF
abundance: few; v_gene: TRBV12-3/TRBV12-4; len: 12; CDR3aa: CASFLSNEKLFF
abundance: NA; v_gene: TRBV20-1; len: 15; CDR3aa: CSARGLKGPGTEAFF
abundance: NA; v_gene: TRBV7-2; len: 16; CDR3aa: CASSAQAGGNTGELFF
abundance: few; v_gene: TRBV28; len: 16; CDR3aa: CASSSGTGGSTDTQYF
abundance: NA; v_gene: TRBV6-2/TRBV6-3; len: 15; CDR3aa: CASSPNQRAAYEQYF
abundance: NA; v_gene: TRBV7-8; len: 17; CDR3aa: CASSLRTSGRAYNEQFF
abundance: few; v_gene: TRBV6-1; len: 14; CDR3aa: CASSGGRSYNEQFF
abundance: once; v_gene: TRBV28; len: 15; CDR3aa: CASTPLGGHTGELFF
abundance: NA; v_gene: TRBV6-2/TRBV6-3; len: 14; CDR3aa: CASEVGGADQPQHF
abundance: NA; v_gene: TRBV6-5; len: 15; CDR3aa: CAGNPATGGNQPQHF
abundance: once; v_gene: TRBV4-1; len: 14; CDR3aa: CASSQALAKYEQYF
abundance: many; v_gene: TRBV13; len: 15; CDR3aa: CASSTRVSGANVLTF
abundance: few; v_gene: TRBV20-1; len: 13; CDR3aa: CSAMGFGYNEQFF
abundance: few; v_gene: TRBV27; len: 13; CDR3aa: CASSLFPTAEAFF
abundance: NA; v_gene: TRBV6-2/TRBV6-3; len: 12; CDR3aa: CASSFLVDEQFF
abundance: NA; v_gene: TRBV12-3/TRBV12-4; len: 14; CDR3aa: CASTPTGPRETQYF
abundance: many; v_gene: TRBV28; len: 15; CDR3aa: CASSYRGPRSYEQYF
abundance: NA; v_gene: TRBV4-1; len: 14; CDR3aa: CASSPIGDAETQYF
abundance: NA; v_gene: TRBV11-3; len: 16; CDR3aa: CASSLFIRTHNQPQHF
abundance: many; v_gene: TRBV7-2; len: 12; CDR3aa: CASSPGRETQYF
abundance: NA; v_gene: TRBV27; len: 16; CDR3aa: CASCSAGGTRSYEQYF
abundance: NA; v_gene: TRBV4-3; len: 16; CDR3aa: CASSQDRYSLWSPQYF
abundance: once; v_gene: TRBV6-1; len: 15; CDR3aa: CASSGRTGYNLPLHF
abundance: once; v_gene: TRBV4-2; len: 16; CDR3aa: CASSGSGTGGTYEQYF
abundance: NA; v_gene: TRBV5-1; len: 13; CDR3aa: CASSFGGGSPLHF
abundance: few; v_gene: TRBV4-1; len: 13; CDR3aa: CASSQIGDQPQHF
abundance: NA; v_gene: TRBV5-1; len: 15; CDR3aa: CASSSQAGPLYEQYF
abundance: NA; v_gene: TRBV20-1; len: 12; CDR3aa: CIPSGGDYGYTF
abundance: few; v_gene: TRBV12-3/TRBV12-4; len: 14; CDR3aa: CASSLLEVADTQYF
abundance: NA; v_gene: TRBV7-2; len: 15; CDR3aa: CASSLGLAGYGEQFF
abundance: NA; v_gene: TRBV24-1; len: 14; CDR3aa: CATIRTLNTDTQYF
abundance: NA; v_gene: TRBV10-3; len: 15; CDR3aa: CASRGTGGAEQPQHF
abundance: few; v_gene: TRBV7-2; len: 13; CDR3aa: CASSFDAMMEQYF
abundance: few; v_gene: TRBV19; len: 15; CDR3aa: CASSILAGGGETQYF
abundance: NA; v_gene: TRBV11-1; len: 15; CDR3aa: CASSPRGSMDTEAFF
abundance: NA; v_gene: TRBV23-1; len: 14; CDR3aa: CASSAGTGCDEQFF
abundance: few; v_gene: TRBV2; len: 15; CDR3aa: CASKWEGNGNQPQHF
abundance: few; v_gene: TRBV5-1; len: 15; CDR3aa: CASSSGTASTDTQYF
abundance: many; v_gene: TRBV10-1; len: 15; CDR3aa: CASSGGLLGQETQYF
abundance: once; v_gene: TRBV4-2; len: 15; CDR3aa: CASSQEEATPYEQYF
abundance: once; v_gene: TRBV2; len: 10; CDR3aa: CASRADEQYF
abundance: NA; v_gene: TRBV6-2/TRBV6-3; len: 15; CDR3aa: CASSYPGTGSNEQFF
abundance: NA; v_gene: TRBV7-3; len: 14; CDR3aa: CASSESGSSHEQYF
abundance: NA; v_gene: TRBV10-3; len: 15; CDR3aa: CAISESRVNSYEQYF
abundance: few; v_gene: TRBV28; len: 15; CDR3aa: CASSLALGQTYEQYF
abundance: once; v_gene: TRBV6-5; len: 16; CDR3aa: CASSYTTRGETTEAFF
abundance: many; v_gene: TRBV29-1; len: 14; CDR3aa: CSVEDQGARYEQYF
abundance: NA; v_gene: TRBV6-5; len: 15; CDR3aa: CASSYGTQGNYGYTF
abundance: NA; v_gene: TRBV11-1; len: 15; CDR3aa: CASTEQGARYNEQFF
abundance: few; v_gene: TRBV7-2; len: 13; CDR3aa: CASSLTGPSGYTF
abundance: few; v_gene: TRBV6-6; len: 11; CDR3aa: CASNHLYGYTF
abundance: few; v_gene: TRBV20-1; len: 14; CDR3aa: CSAADRVVLHGYTF
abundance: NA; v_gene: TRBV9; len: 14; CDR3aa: CATQSGSLTDTQYF